This entry is about one T cell receptor (beta chain). V lost 3 bases and J lost 3; bases outside the gene matches: 19. The germline CDR1 and CDR2 sequences are LNHDA and SQIVND (reference sequence). The CDR3 sequence is 19 residues long. This sample is drawn from a study of blood T cell repertoires in COVID-19. About the research overall: Samples of COVID-19 (acute and convalescent) were obtained from the United States, Italy and Spain.

The table came from immunoSEQ multiplex PCR; TCRdb's copy has only in-frame clones and leaves some out. In the table there are about 390,000 clones, about 83% of which are singletons. Study members were between about 18 and 89 years old and lived in approximately 25 US regions. Assignment of participants to cohorts was predicated upon participant-reported clinical history. Sequenced sample: PBMCs or T cells enriched from blood (not recorded which). This clonotype originated in a woman between 45 and 65 years old who had recovered from COVID-19. This rearrangement joins TRBV19 to TRBJ1-1; 7 bases align to TRBD1. CDR3 in amino acids: CASSIGTRGRGIVDTEAFF. The CDR3 coding sequence is TGTGCCAGTAGTATTGGGACTCGAGGCAGGGGGATTGTGGACACTGAAGCTTTCTTT.